These T cell receptor beta chains were read from a single sample in a study of cytomegalovirus exposure and HLA in healthy donors. Assay used: immunoSEQ multiplex PCR; TCRdb lists only in-frame clones, some missing. The repertoire has 150,000 to 200,000 clones, around 83% of them found once; the top ten carry about 1.8%. The sequencing input was PBMCs. Receptors were obtained from a middle-aged man in good health and CMV-seropositive. The CDR3 runs from the conserved cysteine through the conserved F or W. D genes are given only for firm matches. The size field is filled for only some rows; it gives once, few, many or a size class.

V gene	D gene	J gene	clone size	CDR3 protein	CDR3 DNA
TRBV5-4	TRBD1	TRBJ2-1	NA	CASSPGTGRYNEQFF	TGTGCCAGCAGCCCTGGGACAGGTCGTTACAATGAGCAGTTCTTC
TRBV5-6	NA	TRBJ2-7	NA	CASSFGSSGPSKQYF	TGTGCCAGCAGCTTTGGATCCAGCGGTCCCTCTAAGCAGTACTTC
TRBV5-1	TRBD1	TRBJ1-1	NA	CASSQGTANTEAFF	TGCGCCAGCAGTCAAGGGACAGCGAACACTGAAGCTTTCTTT
TRBV5-1	TRBD1	TRBJ2-6	NA	CASSSDRGSGANVLTF	TGCGCCAGCAGCTCTGACAGGGGCTCTGGGGCCAACGTCCTGACTTTC
TRBV28	NA	TRBJ1-2	NA	CASHLARGRAAVSYGYTF	TGTGCCAGCCATTTGGCCAGGGGCAGGGCGGCGGTAAGCTATGGCTACACCTTC
TRBV6-5	NA	TRBJ2-7	NA	CASSSRGSSYEQYF	TGTGCCAGCAGTTCCCGAGGCTCGTCCTACGAGCAGTACTTC
TRBV29-1	NA	TRBJ1-2	once	CSVLPMGEYGYTF	TGCAGCGTCCTACCTATGGGAGAGTATGGCTACACCTTC
TRBV5-6	TRBD1	TRBJ1-1	NA	CASSYPGQGDAEAFF	TGTGCCAGCAGCTACCCGGGACAGGGGGACGCTGAAGCTTTCTTT
TRBV5-1	TRBD1	TRBJ1-3	NA	CASSLGGTGWEDSGNTIYF	TGCGCCAGCAGCTTGGGCGGGACAGGGTGGGAGGACTCTGGAAACACCATATATTTT
TRBV9	NA	TRBJ1-4	NA	CASSGGRDPTNEKLFF	TGTGCCAGCAGCGGAGGACGGGATCCAACTAATGAAAAACTGTTTTTT
TRBV29-1	TRBD2	TRBJ2-7	NA	CSVNLAGVAYEQYF	TGCAGCGTGAACCTAGCGGGAGTCGCCTACGAGCAGTACTTC
TRBV6-5	NA	TRBJ2-3	NA	CASRNSVTDTQYF	TGTGCCAGCCGAAACTCGGTCACAGATACGCAGTATTTT
TRBV5-4	TRBD2	TRBJ2-1	NA	CASSYSSGRSYNEQFF	TGTGCCAGCAGCTACTCTAGCGGGAGGTCCTACAATGAGCAGTTCTTC
TRBV7-2	NA	TRBJ1-5	NA	CASSPGGAGQPQHF	TGTGCCAGCAGCCCGGGGGGGGCGGGACAGCCCCAGCATTTT
TRBV28	NA	TRBJ1-2	NA	CASSRTYQQYGYTF	TGTGCCAGCAGCAGGACATACCAACAATATGGCTACACCTTC
TRBV5-1	TRBD2	TRBJ2-5	NA	CASSFDGDSGGWETQYF	TGCGCCAGCAGCTTTGATGGGGACTCGGGAGGCTGGGAGACCCAGTACTTC
TRBV7-3	TRBD1	TRBJ2-5	few	CASSLGTGETQYF	TGTGCCAGCAGCTTAGGGACAGGAGAGACCCAGTACTTC
TRBV9	TRBD2	TRBJ2-1	NA	CASSVAGTSARSYNEQFF	TGTGCCAGCAGCGTAGCCGGGACTAGCGCCCGCTCCTACAATGAGCAGTTCTTC
TRBV29-1	TRBD2	TRBJ2-5	NA	CSVEDTGGGETQYF	TGCAGCGTTGAAGATACGGGGGGTGGAGAGACCCAGTACTTC
TRBV30	NA	TRBJ1-5	NA	CAWSVPRVLRNQPQHF	TGTGCCTGGAGTGTACCCAGGGTCCTCCGCAATCAGCCCCAGCATTTT
TRBV15	NA	TRBJ1-3	NA	CATSATPGGPGNTIYF	TGTGCCACCAGCGCAACACCTGGGGGCCCTGGAAACACCATATATTTT
TRBV4-1	TRBD2	TRBJ2-7	NA	CASSQGLAGRYEQYF	TGCGCCAGCAGCCAGGGACTAGCGGGACGGTACGAGCAGTACTTC
TRBV4-2	TRBD1	TRBJ1-1	NA	CASSQVWDRGTEAFF	TGTGCCAGCAGCCAAGTTTGGGACAGGGGAACTGAAGCTTTCTTT
TRBV5-1	NA	TRBJ1-2	NA	CASSTEGTGGYTF	TGCGCCAGCAGCACCGAAGGGACTGGTGGCTACACCTTC